This T cell receptor (beta chain) stems from a study of regulatory T cells in long-lasting Graves disease. This clonotype was counted at least ten times. The length of the CDR3 is 13 residues. Germline loops: CDR1 SQVTM, CDR2 ANQGSEA. Germline trimming cut 6 bases from V and 3 bases from J; bases unmatched to any gene: 5. Arm-PCR of CDR3 regions with iRepertoire HTBI primers generated TCR beta libraries. Authors' methods: Gene usage covered about 60 TRBV and 14 TRBJ segments. TCRdb recomputed calls from the multiplex PCR reads with MiXCR, one row per CDR3 protein. The authors' filters were not applied to this entry. The repertoire holds about 460,000 distinct CDR3 sequences, with 22% as singletons. The time point here: persistent/refractory GD, antithyroid drugs over 5 years with positive TRAb. RNA isolated from PBMCs was used to make the TCR library.

The sample consisted of peripheral blood mononuclear cells (PBMCs), taken when the disease was refractory, from a patient treated with antithyroid drugs. The rearrangement links TRBV29-1 to TRBJ1-5; 7 bases agree with TRBD1. The sequence was obtained from a female donor with Graves disease. CDR3 sequence: CSVETGPNQPQHF. The CDR3 bases are TGCAGCGTCGAGACAGGGCCCAATCAGCCCCAGCATTTT.